The subject of this entry is one T cell receptor (beta chain). There are 15 residues in the CDR3. V lost 3 bases and J lost 10, with 19 bases in between. Germline assignment: CDR1 SGHNT and CDR2 YYREEE (reference sequence). The data originate from a study of OX40 agonist ivuxolimab in advanced cancers. The repertoire was sequenced with immunoSEQ multiplex PCR; TCRdb's copy has only in-frame clones and lacks some. The table shows over 70,000 clones, with around 93% occurring only once. The V call is TRBV5-4, the J call TRBJ1-4; D call uncertain. The source of this sequence is an adult with an advanced solid tumor such as melanoma, head and neck, liver or kidney cancer. The sample consisted of CD4+ or CD8+ T cells sorted from blood, taken in a trial of the OX40 agonist ivuxolimab. Here the CDR3 reads CASSSRAAPEGKLFF. As DNA, the CDR3 is TGTGCCAGCAGCTCCCGGGCGGCCCCGGAGGGAAAACTGTTTTTT.